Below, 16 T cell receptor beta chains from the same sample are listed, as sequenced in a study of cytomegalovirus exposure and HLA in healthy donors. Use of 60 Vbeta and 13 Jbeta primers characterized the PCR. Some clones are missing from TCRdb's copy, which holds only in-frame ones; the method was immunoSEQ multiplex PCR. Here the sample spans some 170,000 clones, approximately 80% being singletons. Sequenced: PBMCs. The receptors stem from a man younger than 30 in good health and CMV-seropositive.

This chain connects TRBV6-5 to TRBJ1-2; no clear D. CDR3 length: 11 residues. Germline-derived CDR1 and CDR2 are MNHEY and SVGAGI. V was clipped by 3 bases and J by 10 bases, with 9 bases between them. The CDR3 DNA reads TGTGCCAGCAGTTATCGAGGGATCTACACCTTC. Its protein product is CASSYRGIYTF.

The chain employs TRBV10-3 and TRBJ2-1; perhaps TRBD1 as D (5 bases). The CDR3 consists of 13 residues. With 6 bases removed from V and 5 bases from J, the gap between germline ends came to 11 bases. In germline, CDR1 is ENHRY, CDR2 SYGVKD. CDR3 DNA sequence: TGTGCCATCAGAAAGACAGAGGACAATGAGCAGTTCTTC. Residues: CAIRKTEDNEQFF.

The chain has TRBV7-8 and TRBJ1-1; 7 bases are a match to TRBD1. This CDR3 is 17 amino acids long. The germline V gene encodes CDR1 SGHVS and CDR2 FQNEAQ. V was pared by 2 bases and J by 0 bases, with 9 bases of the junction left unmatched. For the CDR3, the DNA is TGTGCCAGCAGCTTAAGTTGGGACAGAGGTATGAACACTGAAGCTTTCTTT. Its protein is CASSLSWDRGMNTEAFF.

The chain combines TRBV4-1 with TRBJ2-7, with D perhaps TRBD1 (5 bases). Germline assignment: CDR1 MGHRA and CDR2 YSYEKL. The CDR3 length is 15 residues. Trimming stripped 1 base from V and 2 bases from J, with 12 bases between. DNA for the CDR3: TGCGCCAGCAGCCAAGGGGCAGGGAAGACCTACGAGCAGTACTTC. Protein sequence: CASSQGAGKTYEQYF.

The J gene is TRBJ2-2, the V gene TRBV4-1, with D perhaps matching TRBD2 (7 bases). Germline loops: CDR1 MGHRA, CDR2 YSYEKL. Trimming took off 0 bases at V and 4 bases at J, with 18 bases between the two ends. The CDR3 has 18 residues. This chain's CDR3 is CASSQDRGSGIFTGELFF. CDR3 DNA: TGCGCCAGCAGCCAAGATAGGGGGAGCGGGATATTCACCGGGGAGCTGTTTTTT.

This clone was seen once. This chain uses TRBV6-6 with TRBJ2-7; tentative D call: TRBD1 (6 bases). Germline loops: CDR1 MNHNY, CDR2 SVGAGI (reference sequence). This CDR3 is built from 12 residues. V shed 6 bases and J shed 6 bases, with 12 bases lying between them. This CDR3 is CASSLPGAEQYF. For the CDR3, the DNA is TGTGCCAGCAGCCTCCCAGGGGCCGAGCAGTACTTC.

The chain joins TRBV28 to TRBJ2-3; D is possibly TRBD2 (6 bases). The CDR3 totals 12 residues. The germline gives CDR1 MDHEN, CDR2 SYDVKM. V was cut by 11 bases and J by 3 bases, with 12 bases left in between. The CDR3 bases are TGTGCCGGAAACCGGGGGACAGATACGCAGTATTTT. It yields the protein CAGNRGTDTQYF. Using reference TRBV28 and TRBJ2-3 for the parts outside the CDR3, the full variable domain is DVKVTQSSRYLVKRTGEKVFLECVQDMDHENMFWYRQDPGLGLRLIYFSYDVKMKEKGDIPEGYSVSREKKERFSLILESASTNQTSMYLCAGNRGTDTQYFGPGTRLTVL.

The chain's CDR3 is CASSPDAGQGRTEAFF. The CDR3 region has the DNA TGTGCCAGCAGCCCCGACGCGGGACAGGGGAGGACTGAAGCTTTCTTT. The chain carries TRBV9 and TRBJ1-1, with TRBD1 matching 10 bases. Trimming took 4 bases from V and 5 from J; bases not matched to a gene: 11. CDR3 length equals 16 residues. CDR1 is SGDLS and CDR2 is YYNGEE in the germline V gene.

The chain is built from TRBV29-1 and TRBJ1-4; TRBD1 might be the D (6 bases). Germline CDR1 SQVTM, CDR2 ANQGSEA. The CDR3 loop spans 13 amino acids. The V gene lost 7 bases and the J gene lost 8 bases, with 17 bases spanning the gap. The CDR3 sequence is CSATQGRGEKLFF. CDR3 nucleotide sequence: TGCAGCGCTACCCAGGGGAGGGGCGAAAAACTGTTTTTT.

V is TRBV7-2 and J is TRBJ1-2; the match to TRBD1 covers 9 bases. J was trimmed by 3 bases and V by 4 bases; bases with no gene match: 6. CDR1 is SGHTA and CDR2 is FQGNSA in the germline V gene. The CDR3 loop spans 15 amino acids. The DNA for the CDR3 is TGTGCCAGCAGCTCTGGACAGGGGTTGGACTATGGCTACACCTTC. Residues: CASSSGQGLDYGYTF. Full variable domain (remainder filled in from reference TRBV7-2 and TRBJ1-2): GAGVSQSPSNKVTEKGKDVELRCDPISGHTALYWYRQSLGQGLEFLIYFQGNSAPDKSGLPSDRFSAERTGGSVSTLTIQRTQQEDSAVYLCASSSGQGLDYGYTFGSGTRLTVV.

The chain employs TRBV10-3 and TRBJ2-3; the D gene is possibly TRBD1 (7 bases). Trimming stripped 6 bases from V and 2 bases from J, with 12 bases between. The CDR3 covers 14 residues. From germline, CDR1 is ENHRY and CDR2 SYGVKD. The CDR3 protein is CAIRGGQSTDTQYF. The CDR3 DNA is TGTGCCATCAGGGGGGGACAGTCCACAGATACGCAGTATTTT.

The CDR3 DNA reads as TGTGCCAGCAGCTCCGCAGGGGGTGAAAAACTGTTTTTT. It codes for CASSSAGGEKLFF. The J gene is TRBJ1-4, the V gene TRBV5-4, with 7 bases lining up with TRBD1. CDR3 length: 13 amino acids. The V and J ends lost 3 bases and 7 bases, in that order; junction bases with no gene match: 3. CDR1 and CDR2 from the germline V gene are SGHNT and YYREEE (reference sequence).

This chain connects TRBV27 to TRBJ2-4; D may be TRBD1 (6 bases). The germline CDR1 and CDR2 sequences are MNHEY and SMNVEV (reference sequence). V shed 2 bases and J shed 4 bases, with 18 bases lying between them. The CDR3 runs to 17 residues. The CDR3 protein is CASSLRLSGHLKNIQYF. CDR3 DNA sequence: TGTGCCAGCAGTTTAAGACTCTCGGGACACCTAAAAAACATTCAGTACTTC.

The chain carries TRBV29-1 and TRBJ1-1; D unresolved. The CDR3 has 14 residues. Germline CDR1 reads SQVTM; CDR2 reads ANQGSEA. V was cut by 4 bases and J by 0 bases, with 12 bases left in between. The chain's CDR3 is CSVAPGGLNTEAFF. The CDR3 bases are TGCAGCGTTGCCCCTGGAGGGTTGAACACTGAAGCTTTCTTT.

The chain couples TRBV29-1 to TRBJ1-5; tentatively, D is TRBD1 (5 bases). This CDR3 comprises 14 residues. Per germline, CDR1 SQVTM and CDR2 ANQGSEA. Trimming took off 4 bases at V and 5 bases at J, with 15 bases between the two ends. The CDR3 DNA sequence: TGCAGCGTTGGTGGGCAGGGTGTAGATCAGCCCCAGCATTTT. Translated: CSVGGQGVDQPQHF.

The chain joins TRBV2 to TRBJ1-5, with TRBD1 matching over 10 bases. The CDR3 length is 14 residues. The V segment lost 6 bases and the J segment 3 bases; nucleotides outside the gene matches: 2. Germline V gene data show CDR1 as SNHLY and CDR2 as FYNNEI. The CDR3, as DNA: TGTGCCAGCAGGCGACAGGGGGCCAATCAGCCCCAGCATTTT. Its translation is CASRRQGANQPQHF.